Here is one TCR beta chain with its context. This CDR3 spans 14 amino acids. Trimming cost V 6 bases and J 8 bases; bases outside gene matches: 10. From germline, CDR1 is SGHRS and CDR2 YFSETQ. Clones were read by immunoSEQ multiplex PCR, and TCRdb kept only the in-frame ones, dropping some. The table records 1,400,000 or so clones, approximately 98.5% of them present only once. These data originate in a study of shared clonotypes between healthy human individuals. This sequence was found in a man aged 25 to 45 in good health. The chain is built from TRBV5-1 and TRBJ2-1, with 8 bases fitting TRBD2. The sequencing sample was made of naive CD4+ T cells sorted from blood. Subset described: CD45RA+ positively selected. In DNA form, the CDR3 reads TGCGCCAGCATGCGGGCTAGCGGGCTCTATGAGCAGTTCTTC. As protein: CASMRASGLYEQFF.